These T cell receptor beta chains were read from a single sample in a study of T cells in Graves' hyperthyroidism and ophthalmopathy. In TCRdb, the multiplex PCR reads were re-called with MiXCR into one record per CDR3 protein. Of roughly 500,000 distinct CDR3 sequences listed, around 13% were seen once; the top ten hold less than 6%. Sequencing was carried out using blood. The receptors originated from a woman under 40 with Graves' hyperthyroidism that later progressed to Graves' ophthalmopathy. Both conserved end residues are part of each CDR3. The order of the fields is V gene, J gene, D gene, clone size, CDR3 DNA, CDR3 protein. A D gene is named only where the DNA matches it firmly. Size values are once, few and many counts, or a class for expanded clones, and some rows have none.

TRBV5-6,TRBJ1-1,NA,NA,TGTGCCAGCAGTGGACGCTGGAGAAACACTGAAGCTTTCTTT,CASSGRWRNTEAFF
TRBV20-1,TRBJ2-7,NA,few,TGCAGTGCTAGAGATCTCCAGCGGCTAAGCTCCTACAATGAGCAGTACTTC,CSARDLQRLSSYNEQYF
TRBV12-5,TRBJ2-7,NA,few,TGTGCTAGTGCCTCTGACAGCTCCTACGAGCAGTACTTC,CASASDSSYEQYF
TRBV9,TRBJ2-3,TRBD1,NA,TGTGCCAGCACCCAGAGGGGTGGGGACAGCGGAGATACGCAGTATTTT,CASTQRGGDSGDTQYF
TRBV19,TRBJ1-5,TRBD1,many,TGTGCCAGTTCCGGGACAGGGGGCGCGAGCAATCAGCCCCAGCATTTT,CASSGTGGASNQPQHF
TRBV28,TRBJ2-5,NA,many,TGTGCCAGCAGCCCCTCCCAAGCGGTCGGCCCCAAGACCCAGTACTTC,CASSPSQAVGPKTQYF
TRBV27,TRBJ2-2,TRBD2,NA,TGTGCCAGCAGTTTCAGGGCGGGAGGGGGGAACACCGGGGAGCTGTTTTTT,CASSFRAGGGNTGELFF
TRBV5-1,TRBJ2-1,NA,many,TGCGCCAGCAGCATAGAAGGGTCATCCTACAATGAGCAGTTCTTC,CASSIEGSSYNEQFF
TRBV19,TRBJ1-5,NA,many,TGTGCCAGTAACCCCGGCAGGGTTCGCAATCAGCCCCAGCATTTT,CASNPGRVRNQPQHF
TRBV20-1,TRBJ2-5,NA,NA,TGCAGTGCTAGAGATTATATTCGGGGGCAAGAGACCCAGTACTTC,CSARDYIRGQETQYF
TRBV20-1,TRBJ2-1,NA,few,TGCAGTGCGCAGATGGACAGAAGCTACAATGAGCAGTTCTTC,CSAQMDRSYNEQFF
TRBV20-1,TRBJ1-6,NA,many,TGCAGTGCCTCCGGGCAGGGAAATTCACCCCTCCACTTT,CSASGQGNSPLHF
TRBV20-1,TRBJ2-3,NA,many,TGCAGTGCTAGCGACGCTAGCACAGATACGCAGTATTTT,CSASDASTDTQYF
TRBV14,TRBJ2-3,TRBD1,many,TGTGCCAGCAGCCAAGGAGGGACAGGGGAAGGAACAGATACGCAGTATTTT,CASSQGGTGEGTDTQYF
TRBV4-1,TRBJ2-7,NA,NA,TGCGCCAGCAGCCAAGATCCCCTGAAGGGAACCTACGAGCAGTACTTC,CASSQDPLKGTYEQYF
TRBV6-1,TRBJ1-2,TRBD1,NA,TGTGCCAGCAGTACCTGGACAGGGGAAGGCTATGGCTACACCTTC,CASSTWTGEGYGYTF
TRBV5-6,TRBJ2-7,TRBD2,many,TGTGCCAGCAGCTTCGGACTGGCGGGAGGGCCGAAGCAGTACTTC,CASSFGLAGGPKQYF
TRBV7-2,TRBJ2-7,NA,NA,TGTGTCAGCTCCTCATACTACGAGCAGTACTTC,CVSSSYYEQYF
TRBV18,TRBJ1-3,NA,NA,TGTGCCAGCTCACCACAAACAGGGTCCTCCTCTGGAAACACCATATATTTT,CASSPQTGSSSGNTIYF
TRBV28,TRBJ2-5,NA,many,TGTGCCAGCAGTTTTTTGCTCGCGGGACAAGAGACCCAGTACTTC,CASSFLLAGQETQYF
TRBV6-6,TRBJ1-1,TRBD1,NA,TGTGCCAGCAGTTACGATAGCGGACAGGTGAACACTGAAGCTTTCTTT,CASSYDSGQVNTEAFF
TRBV9,TRBJ2-6,NA,few,TGTGCCAGCAGCGTAGTCCCGGAGGGGGGCTCCGCTGGGGCCAACGTCCTGACTTTC,CASSVVPEGGSAGANVLTF
TRBV10-3,TRBJ2-3,NA,NA,TGTGCCATCAGTGATCTAGTAAGGAAGTCCCCACCTAGCACAGATACGCAGTATTTT,CAISDLVRKSPPSTDTQYF
TRBV10-3,TRBJ2-5,NA,many,TGTGCCATCAGTGAGTCGGGCCCCGGCCCCGGACAGCAAGAGACCCAGTACTTC,CAISESGPGPGQQETQYF
TRBV9,TRBJ1-2,NA,NA,TGTGCCAGCAGCGTAGCAGGGGCCCACTATGGCTACACCTTC,CASSVAGAHYGYTF
TRBV6-1,TRBJ1-5,NA,few,TGTGCCAGCAGTGAAAGCAGGGGCAATCAGCCCCAGCATTTT,CASSESRGNQPQHF
TRBV11-3,TRBJ2-2,NA,many,TGTGCCAGCAGCTTAGATTGGGCGGGACGCAATACCGGGGAGCTGTTTTTT,CASSLDWAGRNTGELFF
TRBV12-3/TRBV12-4,TRBJ2-7,NA,many,TGTGCCAGCAAGGGCCGATCCTACGAGCAGTACTTC,CASKGRSYEQYF
TRBV6-1,TRBJ2-5,TRBD2,many,TGTGCCAGCAGTTTGGCTAGCGGGAAGACCCAGTACTTC,CASSLASGKTQYF
TRBV15,TRBJ2-5,NA,many,TGTGCCACCAGCAGAGTGGGGGGCGAGTCCCAAGAGACCCAGTACTTC,CATSRVGGESQETQYF
TRBV7-8,TRBJ1-1,TRBD1,many,TGTGCCAGCAGCTTAGGACAGGGAGGATTCACTGAAGCTTTCTTT,CASSLGQGGFTEAFF
TRBV27,TRBJ1-1,NA,few,TGTGCCAGCGGGATCTCTGAAGCTTTCTTT,CASGISEAFF
TRBV24-1,TRBJ2-2,TRBD2,NA,TGTGCCACCAGTGAGCCAACTAGCGGGAAGGGGTTATCCGGGGAGCTGTTTTTT,CATSEPTSGKGLSGELFF
TRBV15,TRBJ2-3,NA,many,TGTGCCACCAGCAGAGAAGTGGGAGATACGCAGTATTTT,CATSREVGDTQYF
TRBV7-9,TRBJ2-1,TRBD2,few,TGTGCCAGCAGCTTAGTTAGCGGGAGATTCTACAATGAGCAGTTCTTC,CASSLVSGRFYNEQFF
TRBV19,TRBJ2-5,TRBD2,few,TGTGCCAGTAGTATACCGACTAGCGGTAAAGAGACCCAGTACTTC,CASSIPTSGKETQYF
TRBV19,TRBJ1-1,NA,many,TGTGCCAGTAGTATGGCGGGACATACGAACACTGAAGCTTTCTTT,CASSMAGHTNTEAFF
TRBV11-3,TRBJ2-1,NA,many,TGTGCCAGCAGCTTAGCCCAACAATACAATGAGCAGTTCTTC,CASSLAQQYNEQFF
TRBV2,TRBJ2-1,NA,many,TGTGCCAGCATCGGCTTCCTGAACGAGCAGTTCTTC,CASIGFLNEQFF
TRBV20-1,TRBJ2-1,NA,NA,TGCAGTGCCAAAGGGCTGCATGGGTACAATGAGCAGTTCTTC,CSAKGLHGYNEQFF
TRBV7-2,TRBJ2-1,TRBD2,many,TGTGCCAGCAGCTTTCCAACCGGGACTAGCGGGATAACGTCTGACGGTGGCTCCTACAATGAGCAGTTCTTC,CASSFPTGTSGITSDGGSYNEQFF
TRBV19,TRBJ1-3,NA,many,TGTGCCAGTAGTATAGATCTATGGCCGCGATCTGGAAACACCATATATTTT,CASSIDLWPRSGNTIYF
TRBV30,TRBJ2-2,NA,few,TGTGCCTGGAGCCCGCTGGCCGGGGAGCTGTTTTTT,CAWSPLAGELFF
TRBV14,TRBJ1-5,NA,few,TGTGCCAGCAGCCAGGTGCAGGGTCAGCCCCAGCATTTT,CASSQVQGQPQHF
TRBV11-2,TRBJ2-7,NA,many,TGTGCCAGCAGCTTAGGTCCACAGGCCTACGAGCAGTACTTC,CASSLGPQAYEQYF
TRBV11-1,TRBJ2-2,NA,NA,TGTGCCAGCAGCTCAGACCCAGACAGGCGGAACACCGGGGAGCTGTTTTTT,CASSSDPDRRNTGELFF
TRBV29-1,TRBJ1-1,TRBD1,many,TGCAGCGTTGGCGTCGGTTGGGACAGAAGACTCCCGAACACTGAAGCTTTCTTT,CSVGVGWDRRLPNTEAFF
TRBV6-2/TRBV6-3,TRBJ2-2,TRBD1,many,TGTGCCAGCAGTATCCGGGACAGGGTCACCGGGGAGCTGTTTTTT,CASSIRDRVTGELFF
TRBV30,TRBJ2-5,NA,many,TGTGCCTGGAGTGTAGTTGAGACCCAGTACTTC,CAWSVVETQYF
TRBV29-1,TRBJ2-5,NA,many,TGCAGCGTTGAACCCGAGACCCAGTACTTC,CSVEPETQYF
TRBV3-1,TRBJ2-7,TRBD1,many,TGTGCCAGCAGCCAGGACAGGGCCTACGAGCAGTACTTC,CASSQDRAYEQYF